This T cell receptor (beta chain) appears in the sequencing data of a study of molecular identifiers for immune sequencing clone quantification. The study's findings and limits: Underestimation of highly expanded clone sizes could arise where identical TCR molecules share a barcode. Jurkat TCR RNA from one cell was spiked into about a million naive cells, and it was reportedly detectable there. Naive cells had under 1% of molecules in clones above 20 RNA copies, effectors over 99%.

Naive CD8 T cells were sorted, and the gate applied was CD8+CD4-CCR7+CD45RA+. The germline CDR1 and CDR2 sequences are MNHEY and SVGEGT. The V gene lost 3 bases and the J gene lost 9 bases, with 8 bases spanning the gap. The CDR3 consists of 11 residues. Each CDR3 protein gets one entry after TCRdb re-called the PCR reads with MiXCR. The table includes some 580,000 distinct CDR3 sequences, 25% detected once. The table lists this clonotype with a few counts. Its antigen is unidentified. This chain connects TRBV6-2 or TRBV6-3 to TRBJ1-2; D remains unclear. The TCR was taken from a human donor in good health. Some libraries in this study had Jurkat cell RNA spiked in. The sample comprised naive CD8+ T cells from blood, with Jurkat cell RNA spiked in. Described subset: FACS-sorted CD8+CD4-CCR7+CD45RA+ naive T cells. The CDR3 DNA reads as TGTGCCAGCAGTTATTATGGGAGCTACACCTTC. Translation: CASSYYGSYTF.